This T cell receptor beta chain was recovered during a study of blood T cell repertoires in COVID-19. As for the study in general: T cells, B-cell-depleted T cells, or PBMCs supplied cDNA or gDNA.

Assay used: immunoSEQ multiplex PCR; TCRdb lists only in-frame clones, some missing. This table has some 450,000 clones, around 90% appearing once. V lost 2 bases, J lost 9 bases, and 7 bases stayed unmatched. The germline V gene has CDR1 MNHEY and CDR2 SVGAGI. The CDR3 covers 15 residues. This sequence was found in a man aged 18 to 30 with COVID-19, enrolled during active disease. The chain joins TRBV6-5 to TRBJ2-1, with 10 positions matching TRBD2. Material for sequencing was peripheral blood. CDR3 amino acids: CASSYQRGGLGEQFF. Written as DNA, the CDR3 is TGTGCCAGCAGTTACCAGCGGGGGGGCCTGGGTGAGCAGTTCTTC.